This T cell receptor beta chain was identified in a study of cytomegalovirus exposure and HLA in healthy donors. Measured with immunoSEQ multiplex PCR; TCRdb has only the in-frame clones, and not every one. The data hold about 260,000 clones, with about 90% observed a single time. The germline gives CDR1 SGDLS, CDR2 YYNGEE. The CDR3 spans 13 residues. V dropped 7 bases and J dropped 7; count of bases not matched to a gene: 6. The specimen was PBMCs. This clonotype was obtained from a woman under 40 in good health and CMV-seronegative. The J gene is TRBJ2-1, the V gene TRBV9; 9 bases align to TRBD2. The CDR3 coding sequence is TGTGCCAGCGCAGCTAGCGGGATAAATGAGCAGTTCTTC. Amino acids: CASAASGINEQFF.